One sample yielded the 18 T cell receptor beta chains listed below, sequenced in a study of spatial heterogeneity in lung cancer. In TCRdb, the 5' RACE reads were re-called with MiXCR into one record per CDR3 protein. This sample has under 30,000 distinct CDR3 sequences; about 3% occur once, and the top ten carry 29%. Time point defined: sample taken at primary tumor resection. This specimen consisted of PBMCs, obtained at surgery. These receptors came from a female donor with early-stage non-small cell lung cancer.

The rearrangement uses TRBV9 and TRBJ2-1, with TRBD2 matching over 7 bases. CDR3 length: 16 amino acids. V lost 0 bases and J lost 2; bases outside the gene matches: 5. Germline V lookup: CDR1 SGDLS, CDR2 YYNGEE. The CDR3 here is CASSVEGRGTYNEQFF. CDR3 in DNA: TGTGCCAGCAGCGTAGAAGGGAGGGGTACCTACAATGAGCAGTTCTTC. Full variable domain (missing parts from reference TRBV9 and TRBJ2-1): DSGVTQTPKHLITATGQRVTLRCSPRSGDLSVYWYQQSLDQGLQFLIQYYNGEERAKGNILERFSAQQFPDLHSELNLSSLELGDSALYFCASSVEGRGTYNEQFFGPGTRLTVL.

This clonotype was recorded at least ten times. The chain links TRBV2 to TRBJ2-5; D remains unclear. With 6 bases removed from V and 4 bases from J, the gap between germline ends came to 6 bases. The CDR3 covers 11 residues. Germline CDR1 reads SNHLY; CDR2 reads FYNNEI. In DNA, the CDR3 is TGTGCCAGCAGCCCAGGAGAGACCCAGTACTTC. It specifies CASSPGETQYF.

By share, this clonotype ranks as medium-sized. The chain combines TRBV2 with TRBJ2-1; no firm D call. Per germline, CDR1 SNHLY and CDR2 FYNNEI. The CDR3 spans 14 residues. V shed 3 bases and J shed 3 bases, with 9 bases lying between them. Here the CDR3 DNA reads TGTGCCAGCAGTGATGAAGGGCTCTACAATGAGCAGTTCTTC. Residues: CASSDEGLYNEQFF.

This clonotype was recorded many times. The V call is TRBV20-1, the J call TRBJ2-5, with unresolved D. This CDR3 has 16 residues. Per germline, CDR1 DFQATT and CDR2 SNEGSKA (reference sequence). The V and J ends lost 3 bases and 0 bases respectively, with 17 bases between them. CDR3 DNA: TGCAGTGCTAGGACGACGCTCGACTGGTACCAAGAGACCCAGTACTTC. The encoded protein is CSARTTLDWYQETQYF.

Many counts were recorded for this clonotype. This rearrangement joins TRBV30 to TRBJ1-5, with TRBD1 as a possible D gene (5 bases). The CDR3 runs to 14 residues. V lost 2 bases, J lost 4 bases, and 12 bases lay in between. Germline CDR1 is GTSNPN and CDR2 is SVGIG (reference sequence). The CDR3 region has the DNA TGTGCCTGGAGTCGAGGGACGGGAAATCAGCCCCAGCATTTT. It yields the protein CAWSRGTGNQPQHF. The whole variable domain, remainder taken from reference TRBV30 and TRBJ1-5, is SQTIHQWPATLVQPVGSPLSLECTVEGTSNPNLYWYRQAAGRGLQLLFYSVGIGQISSEVPQNLSASRPQDRQFILSSKKLLLSDSGFYLCAWSRGTGNQPQHFGDGTRLSIL.

Judged by abundance, this clonotype is medium-sized. The chain has TRBV7-2 and TRBJ2-7; TRBD2 matches at 10 bases. J was trimmed by 5 bases and V by 0 bases; bases with no gene match: 1. There are 14 residues in the CDR3. CDR1 SGHTA and CDR2 FQGNSA come from the germline V gene. CDR3 coding DNA: TGTGCCAGCAGCTTAGCTAGCGGGAGGCACGAGCAGTACTTC. It yields the protein CASSLASGRHEQYF.

In its sample, this clonotype was seen many times. The rearrangement links TRBV27 to TRBJ2-2; TRBD1 agrees at 7 bases. CDR1 MNHEY and CDR2 SMNVEV come from the germline V gene (reference sequence). This CDR3 region has 15 residues. V shed 5 bases, J shed 4 bases, and the junction held 7 bases outside the gene matches. Here the CDR3 reads CASSPRQGGTGELFF. The DNA for the CDR3 is TGTGCCAGCAGTCCTCGACAGGGCGGCACCGGGGAGCTGTTTTTT.

This clonotype was recorded at least ten times. The chain employs TRBV5-1 and TRBJ1-2; weak D call: TRBD1 (6 bases). The ends were cut back, 5 bases at V and 2 bases at J, with 13 bases in the middle. Germline-derived CDR1 and CDR2 are SGHRS and YFSETQ. The CDR3 spans 14 residues. The CDR3 region has the DNA TGCGCCAGCAGACCGGACAGTTCGAACTATGGCTACACCTTC. Protein: CASRPDSSNYGYTF. Looking up the rest from reference TRBV5-1 and TRBJ1-2 gives the full variable domain: KAGVTQTPRYLIKTRGQQVTLSCSPISGHRSVSWYQQTPGQGLQFLFEYFSETQRNKGNFPGRFSGRQFSNSRSEMNVSTLELGDSALYLCASRPDSSNYGYTFGSGTRLTVV.

In this sample, this clonotype turned up many times. The genes are TRBV11-1 and TRBJ2-1; TRBD2 is a possible D gene (7 bases). Per the germline V gene, CDR1 is SGHAT and CDR2 is FQDESV (reference sequence). V lost 4 bases to trimming and J lost 4 bases, with 14 bases between them. CDR3 length equals 15 residues. In DNA, the CDR3 is TGTGCCAGCAGCTCCCCCGGGGGGCTATACAATGAGCAGTTCTTC. This translates into CASSSPGGLYNEQFF. The whole variable domain, filled in from reference TRBV11-1 and TRBJ2-1, reads EAEVAQSPRYKITEKSQAVAFWCDPISGHATLYWYRQILGQGPELLVQFQDESVVDDSQLPKDRFSAERLKGVDSTLKIQPAELGDSAMYLCASSSPGGLYNEQFFGPGTRLTVL.

The chain employs TRBV7-8 and TRBJ2-2; 10 bases fit TRBD2. CDR1 is SGHVS and CDR2 is FQNEAQ in the germline V gene. The CDR3 has 22 residues. The V gene end was trimmed by 5 bases and the J gene end by 2 bases; junction bases not matched to a gene: 23. The CDR3: CASSPGSALAGVLVRNTGELFF. The CDR3 DNA follows: TGTGCCAGCAGCCCCGGGTCGGCGCTAGCGGGAGTTTTGGTCCGAAACACCGGGGAGCTGTTTTTT.

This clonotype was seen many times. The J gene is TRBJ1-6, the V gene TRBV12-3 or TRBV12-4, with a weak D call TRBD1 (5 bases). The CDR3 covers 14 residues. Trimming removed 5 bases at V and 7 bases at J, with 12 bases between. The chain's CDR3 is CASSGQGGNSPLHF. The CDR3 bases are TGTGCCAGCAGTGGGCAGGGAGGGAATTCACCCCTCCACTTT.

The sample holds many counts of this clonotype. The J gene is TRBJ2-1, the V gene TRBV7-8; 7 bases are a match to TRBD2. The CDR3 runs to 16 residues. CDR1 and CDR2 from the germline V gene are SGHVS and FQNEAQ. The J segment lost 3 bases and the V segment lost 0 bases, leaving 5 bases of the junction unmatched. CDR3 DNA: TGTGCCAGCAGCTTAGCAGCTAGCGGAAACTACAATGAGCAGTTCTTC. Translation gives CASSLAASGNYNEQFF.

This clonotype was seen ten or more times. This chain joins TRBV9 and TRBJ2-2; D gene ambiguous. Trimming stripped 0 bases from V and 5 bases from J, with 5 bases between. Germline V lookup: CDR1 SGDLS, CDR2 YYNGEE. The CDR3 contains 13 residues. The CDR3 nucleotides are TGTGCCAGCAGCGTAGTGTTTACCGGGGAGCTGTTTTTT. Translation gives CASSVVFTGELFF.

This clonotype was seen repeatedly, ten times or more. The CDR3 DNA follows: TGCAGCGTATTGGACAGTAATCAGCCCCAGCATTTT. This translates into CSVLDSNQPQHF. The chain has TRBV29-1 and TRBJ1-5; tentatively, D is TRBD1 (6 bases). The V end lost 6 bases, the J end lost 4 bases, and 10 bases lay between the germline ends. The CDR3 is 12 residues long. CDR1 SQVTM and CDR2 ANQGSEA come from the germline V gene.

This clonotype has ten or more counts. The V and J genes are TRBV25-1 and TRBJ1-2, with 9 bases lining up with TRBD1. Per the germline V gene, CDR1 is MGHDK and CDR2 is SYGVNS. V was clipped by 2 bases and J by 2 bases; unmatched bases: 6. This CDR3 has 16 amino acids. The CDR3 coding sequence is TGTGCCAGCAGTGAACCTACTACAGGGGGCAACTATGGCTACACCTTC. This codes for CASSEPTTGGNYGYTF.

This clonotype was observed at least ten times. At one boundary the junction diverges from the germline segment, which might be a read error. The V gene is TRBV6-5, the J gene TRBJ2-3; D might be TRBD2 (5 bases). This CDR3 contains 13 residues. CDR1 is MNHEY, CDR2 SVGAGI, per germline. The chain's CDR3 is CASRPASTVTQYF. CDR3 nucleotides: TGTGCCAGCAGGCCGGCTAGCACAGTTACGCAGTATTTT.

This clonotype appeared many times. The rearrangement uses TRBV6-5 and TRBJ2-7, with D perhaps matching TRBD1 (6 bases). The CDR3 is 17 residues long. V was shortened by 4 bases and J by 3 bases, with 22 bases between the two germline ends. Germline lookup yields CDR1 MNHEY and CDR2 SVGAGI. CDR3 sequence reads: CASSSRWDMRGHYEQYF. CDR3 nucleotides: TGTGCCAGCAGTTCCAGATGGGACATGAGGGGCCACTACGAGCAGTACTTC.

This clonotype came up many times. The chain recombines TRBV20-1 with TRBJ2-5; perhaps TRBD2 as D (6 bases). Between the trimmed V and J ends, which lost 1 base and 4 bases, there was a span of 10 bases. CDR1 and CDR2 (germline): DFQATT, SNEGSKA (reference sequence). This CDR3 is built from 13 residues. CDR3 in DNA: TGCAGTGCTAGAGTGGGCGGGGCAGAGACCCAGTACTTC. As protein: CSARVGGAETQYF.